This T cell receptor beta chain was documented in a study of cytomegalovirus exposure and HLA in healthy donors. Overall study findings and caveats: Upon later analysis, TCR association rates were observed to vary by HLA locus, being highest for DRB1 and lowest for HLA-C. The study recorded 150 to 200 TCR beta chains that were cytomegalovirus-associated.

In regard to this clone: Its matching antigen is unknown.

Germline V lookup: CDR1 LNHDA, CDR2 SQIVND (reference sequence). V was shortened by 5 bases and J by 3 bases, with 10 bases between the two germline ends. The CDR3 is 14 amino acids. The PCR made use of 60 Vbeta and 13 Jbeta primers. Method: immunoSEQ multiplex PCR; TCRdb's copy keeps in-frame clones and lacks some. The data show 250,000 or so clones, approximately 81% seen once. Sequenced: PBMCs. The sequence was collected from a human donor in good health. This chain connects TRBV19 to TRBJ1-4; weak D call: TRBD1 (6 bases). CDR3 residues: CASSPRGSNEKLFF. In DNA, the CDR3 is TGTGCCAGTAGTCCCAGGGGCTCTAATGAAAAACTGTTTTTT.